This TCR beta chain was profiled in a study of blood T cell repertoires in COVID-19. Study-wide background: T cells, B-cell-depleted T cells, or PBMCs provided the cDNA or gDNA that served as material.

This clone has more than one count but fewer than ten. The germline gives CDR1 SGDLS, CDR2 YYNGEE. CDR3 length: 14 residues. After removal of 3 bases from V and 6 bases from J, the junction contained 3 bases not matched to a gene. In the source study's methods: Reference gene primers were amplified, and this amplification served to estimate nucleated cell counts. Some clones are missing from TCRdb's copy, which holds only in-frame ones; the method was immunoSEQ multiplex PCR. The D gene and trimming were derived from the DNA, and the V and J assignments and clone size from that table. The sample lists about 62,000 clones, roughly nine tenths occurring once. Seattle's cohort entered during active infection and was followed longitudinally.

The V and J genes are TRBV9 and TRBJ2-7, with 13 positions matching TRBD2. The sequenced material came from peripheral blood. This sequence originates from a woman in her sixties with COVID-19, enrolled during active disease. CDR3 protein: CASSARTSGSEQYF. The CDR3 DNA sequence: TGTGCCAGCAGCGCCCGGACTAGCGGGAGCGAGCAGTACTTC. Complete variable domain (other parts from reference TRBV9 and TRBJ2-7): DSGVTQTPKHLITATGQRVTLRCSPRSGDLSVYWYQQSLDQGLQFLIQYYNGEERAKGNILERFSAQQFPDLHSELNLSSLELGDSALYFCASSARTSGSEQYFGPGTRLTVT.